This TCR beta chain came from a study of CD8 T cells in Susac syndrome. The RNA, about 0.5 to 1 ug, was put through reverse transcription using random hexamers. immunoSEQ multiplex PCR amplified TCR beta CDR3 across 54 Vbeta, 13 Jbeta. Via MiXCR, TCRdb re-called the immunoSEQ multiplex PCR reads, giving one row per CDR3 protein. The repertoire holds some 120,000 distinct CDR3 sequences, 94% seen once, with about 0.12% in the top ten. Germline V gene data show CDR1 as SQVTM and CDR2 as ANQGSEA. The CDR3 sequence is 12 residues long. With 7 bases clipped from V and 4 bases from J, the junction kept 4 bases outside the gene matches. The authors carried out high-throughput sequencing of TCR beta. They applied it to CD8+ and CD4+ T cells obtained from blood. CD8+ and CD4+ T cells were negatively isolated; TEMRA cells were FACS-enriched.

This TCR was sampled from a human donor with multiple sclerosis. The source material was CD4+ T cells from PBMCs. The V call is TRBV29-1, the J call TRBJ2-7; 10 bases line up with TRBD1. CDR3: CSGGQGVYEQYF. In DNA, the CDR3 is TGCAGCGGTGGACAGGGGGTATACGAGCAGTACTTC.